This TCR beta chain came from a study of regulatory T cells in long-lasting Graves disease. This clonotype was found many times. The V end was cut by 1 base, the J end by 3 bases, with 15 bases between. Per germline, CDR1 SGHVS and CDR2 FQNEAQ. This CDR3 comprises 16 residues. Time point defined: newly diagnosed GD, antithyroid drugs for less than 3 months. PBMC RNA served as the TCR library source. CDR3-region Arm-PCR and iRepertoire HTBI primers produced the TCR beta libraries. TCRdb reanalysed the multiplex PCR reads using MiXCR and keeps one entry per CDR3 protein. Of around 240,000 distinct CDR3 sequences listed, around 18% are singletons. The sample also formed part of further work on T cells in Graves' hyperthyroidism and ophthalmopathy. That study reports: Hyperthyroidism, newly diagnosed and lasting under 2 months, affected patients aged 18 to 65. Every diagnosis used clinical symptoms, serum thyroxine and TRAb, thyroid ultrasound and orbital computed tomography.

The source is a woman aged 25 to 39 with Graves disease. This specimen was peripheral blood mononuclear cells (PBMCs), taken at new diagnosis, from a patient treated with antithyroid drugs. V gene TRBV7-8 combines with J gene TRBJ1-1; D gene ambiguous. The CDR3 bases are TGTGCCAGCAGCTTAGGAGAGGAGGGAGCTTACACTGAAGCTTTCTTT. Protein sequence: CASSLGEEGAYTEAFF.